This entry describes one T cell receptor beta chain. The CDR3 does not close with the conserved phenylalanine or tryptophan, likely indicating a read error. These data come from a study of T cells in Graves' hyperthyroidism and ophthalmopathy. Turning to the study itself: Blood was drawn when the patient was first diagnosed and still untreated.

Germline values: CDR1 SQVTM, CDR2 ANQGSEA. The CDR3 consists of 12 residues. Between the trimmed V and J ends, which lost 3 bases and 3 bases, there was a span of 8 bases. The CDR3 regions of TCR beta were amplified from RNA transcripts. RT-PCR in the first round (using the HTBI primer set) targeted the TCR CDR3. TCRdb recomputed calls from the multiplex PCR reads with MiXCR, one row per CDR3 protein. The table shows hundreds of thousands of distinct CDR3 sequences, with around 22% occurring only once. The sequence was obtained from a woman in her twenties or thirties with Graves' ophthalmopathy. This rearrangement joins TRBV29-1 to TRBJ1-2; D is possibly TRBD1 (5 bases). Sequencing was performed on blood. As DNA, the CDR3 is TGCAGCGTTGATCAGGGTGACTATGGCTACACCGTG. Its translation is CSVDQGDYGYTV.